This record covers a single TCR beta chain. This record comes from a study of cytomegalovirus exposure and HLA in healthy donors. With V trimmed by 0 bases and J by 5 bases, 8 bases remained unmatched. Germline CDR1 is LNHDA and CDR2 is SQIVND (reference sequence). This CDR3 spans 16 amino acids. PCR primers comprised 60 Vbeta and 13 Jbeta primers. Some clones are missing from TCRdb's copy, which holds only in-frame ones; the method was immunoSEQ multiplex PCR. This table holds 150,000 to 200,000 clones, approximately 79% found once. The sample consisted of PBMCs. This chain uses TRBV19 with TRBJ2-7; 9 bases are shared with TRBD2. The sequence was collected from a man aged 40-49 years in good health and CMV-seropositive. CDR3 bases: TGTGCCAGTAGTATAGAAGGGACTAGCTTCCTGGACGAGCAGTACTTC. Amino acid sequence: CASSIEGTSFLDEQYF. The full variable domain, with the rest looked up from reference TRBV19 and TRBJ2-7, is DGGITQSPKYLFRKEGQNVTLSCEQNLNHDAMYWYRQDPGQGLRLIYYSQIVNDFQKGDIAEGYSVSREKKESFPLTVTSAQKNPTAFYLCASSIEGTSFLDEQYFGPGTRLTVT.